These T cell receptor beta chains were read from a single sample in a study of early T cells in non-severe SARS-CoV-2 infection. TCRdb called the 5' RACE reads again in MiXCR, with one record for every CDR3 protein. The table lists 70,000 or so distinct CDR3 sequences, roughly 10% of them singletons. Sequencing input: whole blood. The receptors derive from an adult who was a healthcare worker with PCR-confirmed SARS-CoV-2 infection or an uninfected control (not recorded which). Each CDR3 is given with its conserved first and last residue. D genes are given only for firm matches. Rows may omit the clone size; those that give it use once, few, many or a size class.

d_call	j_call	v_call	clone_size	cdr3_nt	cdr3_aa
TRBD1	TRBJ1-4	TRBV20-1	.	TGCAGTGCTTGGAGACAGGGCGTGGAAAAACTGTTTTTT	CSAWRQGVEKLFF
TRBD2	TRBJ2-1	TRBV6-6	.	TGTGCCAGCAGGGTAGCGGGAAGGGCCCGCAATGAGCAGTTCTTC	CASRVAGRARNEQFF
TRBD1	TRBJ1-1	TRBV18	many	TGTGCCAGCTCCCGACAGGGGAACACTGAAGCTTTCTTT	CASSRQGNTEAFF
.	TRBJ1-2	TRBV14	.	TGTGCCAGCAGCCAACGAGGGGCGAAAGGCTACACCTTC	CASSQRGAKGYTF
.	TRBJ1-5	TRBV6-6	few	TGTGCCAGCAGTTACTCGAGCCGGACAGCCTACAATCAGCCCCAGCATTTT	CASSYSSRTAYNQPQHF
TRBD1	TRBJ2-7	TRBV12-3/TRBV12-4	.	TGTGCCAGCAGTACCGGGACAGGGTTCCCCTACGAGCAGTACTTC	CASSTGTGFPYEQYF
.	TRBJ2-5	TRBV2	many	TGTGCCAGATCCGGACGGAACCAAGAGACCCAGTACTTC	CARSGRNQETQYF
.	TRBJ2-3	TRBV3-1	.	TGTGCCAGCAGCCAAGATACTACTCAGGCGCAGTATTTT	CASSQDTTQAQYF
TRBD1	TRBJ2-7	TRBV12-3/TRBV12-4	few	TGTGCCAGCAGTTTGGGGACAGGGGGCGTCGGTGGCGAGCAGTACTTC	CASSLGTGGVGGEQYF
.	TRBJ2-6	TRBV6-1	.	TGTGCCACCCAATTCTCTGGGGCCAACGTCCTGACTTTC	CATQFSGANVLTF
TRBD1	TRBJ2-3	TRBV7-9	.	TGTGCCAGCAGCTTAAACCTCGGGACAGTCACAGATACGCAGTATTTT	CASSLNLGTVTDTQYF
TRBD1	TRBJ1-4	TRBV6-1	few	TGTGCCAGCAGGAGACAGGGAGGAACTAATGAAAAACTGTTTTTT	CASRRQGGTNEKLFF
.	TRBJ1-2	TRBV5-5	.	TGTGCCAGCAGCTTTAGGCCAGGAACCTATGGCTACACCTTC	CASSFRPGTYGYTF
.	TRBJ2-1	TRBV7-9	.	TGTGCCAGCAGCTTAGCTCTAGCGAACAACAATGAGCAGTTCTTC	CASSLALANNNEQFF
TRBD1	TRBJ2-1	TRBV7-2	few	TGTGCCAGCACCCAGGACAGGGTAGGGCACAATGAGCAGTTCTTC	CASTQDRVGHNEQFF
TRBD1	TRBJ1-1	TRBV6-5	many	TGTGCCAGCAGTCTCAGACAGGGTACTGAAGCTTTCTTT	CASSLRQGTEAFF
.	TRBJ2-2	TRBV7-9	.	TGTGCCAGCAGCTTAATGGTAACCGGGGAGCTGTTTTTT	CASSLMVTGELFF
.	TRBJ1-1	TRBV3-1	.	TGTGCCAGCAGCTATCCCGGAACAACGAACACTGAAGCTTTCTTT	CASSYPGTTNTEAFF
TRBD1	TRBJ2-7	TRBV20-1	few	TGCAGTGCTAGAGACCCCGGGACAGGGATATACGAGCAGTACTTC	CSARDPGTGIYEQYF
TRBD2	TRBJ2-4	TRBV18	few	TGTGCCAGCTCGACCGGGACTAGCTTTAGGGATGGCATTCAGTACTTC	CASSTGTSFRDGIQYF
.	TRBJ2-3	TRBV15	.	TGTGCCACCAGCAGAGATCAGTATTTT	CATSRDQYF
.	TRBJ2-7	TRBV11-2	.	TGTGCCAGCAGCTTTCAGGGGGGGCCCTACGAGCAGTACTTC	CASSFQGGPYEQYF
TRBD2	TRBJ2-5	TRBV28	few	TGTGCCAGCAGTTTATTCAGTTGGGGCGGGAGTTTGGAGACCCAGTACTTC	CASSLFSWGGSLETQYF
.	TRBJ2-5	TRBV6-6	.	TGTGCCAGCAGCCCAGGACGATCGCACTGGACCCAGTACTTC	CASSPGRSHWTQYF
.	TRBJ2-3	TRBV20-1	many	TGCAGTGCTCCCAGAGGGGGTACGCAGTATTTT	CSAPRGGTQYF
TRBD2	TRBJ2-3	TRBV7-2	many	TGTGCCAGCAGCTTTAGCGGGAGGGCCAGCGTGAGCACAGATACGCAGTATTTT	CASSFSGRASVSTDTQYF
TRBD1	TRBJ2-3	TRBV2	few	TGTGCCAGCAGCTACAGGGGTGAGACAGATACGCAGTATTTT	CASSYRGETDTQYF
.	TRBJ1-5	TRBV6-2/TRBV6-3	.	TGTGCCAGCAGCTCGGACATCAATCAGCCCCAGCATTTT	CASSSDINQPQHF
.	TRBJ2-7	TRBV7-6	.	TGTGCCAGCAGCTTAGGTCCCATCGGCTCCTACGAGCAGTACTTC	CASSLGPIGSYEQYF
.	TRBJ1-3	TRBV7-9	.	TGTGCCAGCAGCGACGGATGGACAGCCTCTGGAAACACCATATATTTT	CASSDGWTASGNTIYF
.	TRBJ2-2	TRBV4-3	many	TGCGCCAGCAGCCAAGATGGGCCCGCCACCGGGGAGCTGTTTTTT	CASSQDGPATGELFF
TRBD1	TRBJ2-7	TRBV10-3	many	TGTGCCATCAGTGGGGGTCGGGACAGGAACTACGAGCAGTACTTC	CAISGGRDRNYEQYF
TRBD2	TRBJ2-7	TRBV27	.	TGTGCCAGCAGTTTAGGGCTAGCGGAATCCTACGAGCAGTACTTC	CASSLGLAESYEQYF
TRBD2	TRBJ2-3	TRBV10-2	few	TGCGCCAGCAGTGAGGGACTAGCGGGATGGGCAGATACGCAGTATTTT	CASSEGLAGWADTQYF
.	TRBJ2-7	TRBV11-2	many	TGTGCCAGCAGCTTATCGGCGGGCCCCTACGAGCAGTACTTC	CASSLSAGPYEQYF
TRBD2	TRBJ2-2	TRBV12-3/TRBV12-4	many	TGTGCCAGCAGTGGACTAGCGGGAGGGCCCGGGGAGCTGTTTTTT	CASSGLAGGPGELFF
.	TRBJ2-7	TRBV4-1	few	TGCGCCAGCAGCCAAGATCCCGGTTACTACGAGCAGTACTTC	CASSQDPGYYEQYF
TRBD2	TRBJ2-1	TRBV18	few	TGTGCCAGCTCACCGACTAGCGGGGACAATGAGCAGTTCTTC	CASSPTSGDNEQFF
.	TRBJ1-3	TRBV4-3	many	TGCGCCAGCAGCCAAGATGGGTCCTCCTCTGGAAACACCATATATTTT	CASSQDGSSSGNTIYF
.	TRBJ2-1	TRBV14	.	TGTGCCAGCAGCCCGCAGGGACGCCTTTACAATGAGCAGTTCTTC	CASSPQGRLYNEQFF
.	TRBJ1-2	TRBV28	few	TGTGCCAGCAGTGCCGTGGATGGCTACACCTTC	CASSAVDGYTF
.	TRBJ1-4	TRBV11-2	few	TGTGCCAGCAGCTTCCGTGGGAAACTGTTTTTT	CASSFRGKLFF
.	TRBJ2-5	TRBV6-6	few	TGTGCCAGCAGTTACTCGAACGGGTGGGGACAAGAGACCCAGTACTTC	CASSYSNGWGQETQYF
TRBD2	TRBJ2-1	TRBV4-3	.	TGCGCCAGCAGCGATAGCGGGAGGGCCGGGAATGAGCAGTTCTTC	CASSDSGRAGNEQFF
.	TRBJ2-3	TRBV2	.	TGTGCCAGCAGGCTGGAGGGGGGCCGCACAGATACGCAGTATTTT	CASRLEGGRTDTQYF
TRBD1	TRBJ1-2	TRBV20-1	.	TGCAGTGCTACGTACTCCGGGACAGGGACCACTAACTATGGCTACACCTTC	CSATYSGTGTTNYGYTF
.	TRBJ1-5	TRBV28	many	TGTGCCAGCAGTTTATGGGGAAGAAACAATCAGCCCCAGCATTTT	CASSLWGRNNQPQHF
.	TRBJ1-3	TRBV28	.	TGTGCCAGCAGTTTATGGGGCAGCTCCGGAAACACCATATATTTT	CASSLWGSSGNTIYF